The 15 T cell receptor beta chains presented below share a single source sample, sequenced in a study of OX40 agonist ivuxolimab in advanced cancers. TCRdb's table, derived via immunoSEQ multiplex PCR, lists solely in-frame clones and lacks some. The sample shows some 77,000 clones, 80% to 90% of them seen only once. The source was CD4+ or CD8+ T cells sorted from blood, collected in a trial of the OX40 agonist ivuxolimab. These receptors all stem from an adult with an advanced solid tumor such as melanoma, head and neck, liver or kidney cancer.

The V call is TRBV7-3, the J call TRBJ2-5; a possible D gene is TRBD1 (6 bases). Germline V gene data show CDR1 as SGHTA and CDR2 as FQGTGA. With 2 bases removed from V and 1 base from J, the gap between germline ends came to 11 bases. This CDR3 has 15 residues. The CDR3 DNA reads as TGTGCCAGCAGCTTAGCCGGACAGCTCCAAGAGACCCAGTACTTC. Protein product: CASSLAGQLQETQYF.

J is TRBJ2-2 and V is TRBV4-1; 11 nucleotides agree with TRBD1. This CDR3 has 16 amino acids. V lost 4 bases and J lost 6; bases outside the gene matches: 7. Germline-derived CDR1 and CDR2 are MGHRA and YSYEKL. The CDR3 DNA sequence: TGCGCCAGCAGCCTCCGGGACAGGGGGAGGTCCGGGGAGCTGTTTTTT. Its protein product is CASSLRDRGRSGELFF.

The chain has TRBV7-3 and TRBJ1-2; tentatively, D is TRBD1 (5 bases). Germline V gives CDR1 SGHTA, CDR2 FQGTGA. Deletions cut 5 bases from V and 6 bases from J, with 16 bases between. The CDR3 totals 14 residues. The CDR3 sequence: CASSHDRAGNGYTF. The CDR3 DNA sequence: TGTGCCAGCAGCCACGATCGGGCAGGGAATGGCTACACCTTC.

The table lists this clone with a count of one. The J gene is TRBJ2-7, the V gene TRBV7-2; 7 bases line up with TRBD1. With V trimmed by 6 bases and J by 2 bases, 4 bases remained unmatched. Germline V gene lookup returns CDR1 SGHTA and CDR2 FQGNSA. The CDR3 consists of 13 residues. CDR3: CASRWTGTYEQYF. In DNA form, the CDR3 reads TGTGCCAGCAGATGGACAGGTACCTACGAGCAGTACTTC.

This chain connects TRBV4-1 to TRBJ2-7; TRBD2 aligns across 12 bases. Unmatched junction bases numbered 5, after V lost 4 bases and J lost 4 bases. The CDR3 is made up of 15 amino acids. Looked up from germline, CDR1 is MGHRA and CDR2 is YSYEKL. CDR3 amino acids: CASSLGLAGTYEQYF. The CDR3 DNA is TGCGCCAGCAGCCTAGGACTAGCGGGGACTTACGAGCAGTACTTC.

The chain uses TRBV7-9 and TRBJ2-1; 8 nucleotides agree with TRBD2. V trimming: 2 bases; J trimming: 9 bases; junction bases outside the gene matches: 12. Germline values: CDR1 SEHNR, CDR2 FQNEAQ (reference sequence). This CDR3 is 16 amino acids long. CDR3 amino acids: CASSLISAGGSSEQFF. In DNA form, the CDR3 reads TGTGCCAGCAGCTTAATCAGTGCGGGGGGTTCTAGTGAGCAGTTCTTC.

The chain employs TRBV28 and TRBJ2-5, with TRBD2 matching 8 bases. The trim removed 8 bases at V and 5 bases at J, leaving 13 bases unmatched. Germline assignment: CDR1 MDHEN and CDR2 SYDVKM. The CDR3 totals 15 residues. This chain's CDR3 is CASVSPLAGMETQYF. DNA of the CDR3: TGTGCCAGCGTATCCCCTTTAGCGGGAATGGAGACCCAGTACTTC.

Points on this clone: The sample holds other DNA sequences that translate to the same CDR3. In DNA, the CDR3 is TGCAGTGCTCTTTACAATGAGCAGTTCTTC. This sequence encodes CSALYNEQFF. V gene TRBV20-1 combines with J gene TRBJ2-1; D is unclear. Germline-derived CDR1 and CDR2 are DFQATT and SNEGSKA (reference sequence). The germline V and J ends were trimmed by 5 bases and 4 bases, with 3 bases remaining between them. The CDR3 totals 10 residues.

The chain recombines TRBV28 with TRBJ1-2; D is uncertain. V was pared by 2 bases and J by 12 bases, with 13 bases between. Germline lookup yields CDR1 MDHEN and CDR2 SYDVKM. The CDR3 contains 12 residues. In DNA, the CDR3 is TGTGCCAGCAGTTTAAGGCGAATGGGTAACACCTTC. Its protein is CASSLRRMGNTF.

This clone was found once. The chain links TRBV2 to TRBJ2-5; 7 positions agree with TRBD1. Germline V gene sequence: CDR1 SNHLY, CDR2 FYNNEI. V gave up 4 bases and J gave up 3 bases; unmatched junction bases: 5. The CDR3 runs to 14 residues. CDR3 in amino acids: CASSGGGAEETQYF. CDR3 nucleotide sequence: TGTGCCAGCAGTGGAGGGGGCGCAGAAGAGACCCAGTACTTC.

The chain recombines TRBV28 with TRBJ2-7; 11 nucleotides align to TRBD2. There are 15 residues in the CDR3. V trimming: 3 bases; J trimming: 9 bases; junction bases outside the gene matches: 10. Germline CDR1 MDHEN, CDR2 SYDVKM. CDR3 sequence reads: CASSFQTSGAEWQYF. DNA for the CDR3: TGTGCCAGCAGTTTTCAGACTAGCGGGGCCGAGTGGCAGTACTTC.

The chain couples TRBV19 to TRBJ1-5; no reliable D call. The CDR3 extends over 17 amino acids. Germline V lookup: CDR1 LNHDA, CDR2 SQIVND (reference sequence). With 3 bases removed from V and 0 bases from J, the gap between germline ends came to 15 bases. In DNA, the CDR3 is TGTGCCAGTAGTATCCAGCCGGGAACCTATAGCAATCAGCCCCAGCATTTT. Its translation is CASSIQPGTYSNQPQHF.

The genes are TRBV7-2 and TRBJ2-3; 7 nucleotides align to TRBD2. Germline CDR1 SGHTA, CDR2 FQGNSA. The CDR3 is 14 amino acids. The CDR3 spells CATKSGASTDTQYF. CDR3 bases: TGTGCTACTAAAAGCGGGGCTAGCACAGATACGCAGTATTTT.

The gene calls are TRBV27 and TRBJ2-7; weak D call: TRBD2 (6 bases). V was pared by 5 bases and J by 3 bases, with 17 bases between. In germline, CDR1 is MNHEY, CDR2 SMNVEV (reference sequence). The CDR3 totals 15 residues. The DNA for the CDR3 is TGTGCCAGCAGTCCGACGGGGGTCTCGGACTACGAGCAGTACTTC. It specifies CASSPTGVSDYEQYF.

The chain combines TRBV6-1 with TRBJ1-5; D might be TRBD1 (6 bases). V was shortened by 8 bases and J by 9 bases, with 20 bases between the two germline ends. The CDR3 runs to 14 residues. CDR1 and CDR2 (germline): MNHNS, SASEGT. In DNA form, the CDR3 reads TGTGCCAGCCGATACGACAGGTCTATTGGGCCCCAGCATTTT. It codes for CASRYDRSIGPQHF.